Detailed here is one T cell receptor beta chain. Clones were read by immunoSEQ multiplex PCR, and TCRdb kept only the in-frame ones, dropping some. The repertoire holds about 52,000 clones, 95% to 98% seen once, with roughly 0.6% in the top ten. This sample is part of a study of siplizumab effects on memory and regulatory T cells. The CDR3 is made up of 13 amino acids. CDR1 and CDR2 (germline): LGHNT, FRNRAP. V was clipped by 1 base and J by 8 bases, with 9 bases between them. The TCR comes from a human donor in good health. The chain employs TRBV12-5 and TRBJ2-4; D ambiguous. Sequencing used naive CD4+ T cells sorted from blood. The CDR3 bases are TGTGCTAGTGGTTTGGAGATCAAGGACATTCAGTACTTC. It is translated as CASGLEIKDIQYF.